Following are 28 T cell receptor beta chains from one sample sequenced in a study of T cell changes during pregnancy in multiple sclerosis. The repertoire was sequenced with immunoSEQ multiplex PCR; TCRdb's copy has only in-frame clones and lacks some. The sample lists tens of thousands of clones; roughly 91% were seen once. The sample in question was peripheral blood, obtained in the first trimester of pregnancy. Source of these receptors: a female donor with multiple sclerosis, enrolled in a pregnancy study.

This clone was detected only once. The rearrangement links TRBV18 to TRBJ2-1; TRBD2 agrees at 9 bases. J gave up 6 bases and V 3 bases, and 12 bases lay outside the gene matches. Germline CDR1 KGHSH, CDR2 LQKENI. The CDR3 extends over 17 amino acids. The CDR3 coding sequence is TGTGCCAGCTCACCCACGGGACTAGCCCAAAGAGGCAATGAGCAGTTCTTC. It translates to CASSPTGLAQRGNEQFF. Drawing the rest from reference TRBV18 and TRBJ2-1, the complete variable domain is NAGVMQNPRHLVRRRGQEARLRCSPMKGHSHVYWYRQLPEEGLKFMVYLQKENIIDESGMPKERFSAEFPKEGPSILRIQQVVRGDSAAYFCASSPTGLAQRGNEQFFGPGTRLTVL.

The chain recombines TRBV5-4 with TRBJ2-5; 8 bases are a match to TRBD2. V trimming: 7 bases; J trimming: 5 bases; junction bases outside the gene matches: 7. Germline-derived CDR1 and CDR2 are SGHNT and YYREEE (reference sequence). The CDR3 runs to 13 residues. The CDR3 reads CASRNGRAETQYF. Here the CDR3 DNA reads TGTGCCAGCCGTAACGGGAGGGCGGAGACCCAGTACTTC.

The rearrangement links TRBV2 to TRBJ2-5; a weak D match, TRBD1 (7 bases). From germline, CDR1 is SNHLY and CDR2 FYNNEI. The CDR3 is made up of 15 amino acids. V gave up 2 bases and J gave up 4 bases, with 14 bases separating them. This chain's CDR3 is CASSESGAGGETQYF. The CDR3 DNA is TGTGCCAGCAGTGAATCGGGGGCAGGGGGAGAGACCCAGTACTTC. The variable domain in full, with the rest retrieved from reference TRBV2 and TRBJ2-5, is EPEVTQTPSHQVTQMGQEVILRCVPISNHLYFYWYRQILGQKVEFLVSFYNNEISEKSEIFDDQFSVERPDGSNFTLKIRSTKLEDSAMYFCASSESGAGGETQYFGPGTRLLVL.

The rearrangement uses TRBV5-1 and TRBJ1-1; D ambiguous. V was shortened by 4 bases and J by 5 bases, with 15 bases between the two germline ends. Germline V gene data show CDR1 as SGHRS and CDR2 as YFSETQ. The CDR3 totals 14 residues. The CDR3 bases are TGCGCCAGCAGCCGTGAGGGAGTGGGGACTGAAGCTTTCTTT. This translates into CASSREGVGTEAFF.

The chain has TRBV11-1 and TRBJ2-3; perhaps TRBD2 as D (5 bases). The length of the CDR3 is 12 residues. Trimming left V 3 bases short and J 6 bases short, with 7 bases between. Germline values: CDR1 SGHAT, CDR2 FQDESV (reference sequence). Here the CDR3 DNA reads TGTGCCAGCAGCTTGGGCGGGGATACGCAGTATTTT. It is translated as CASSLGGDTQYF.

The chain carries TRBV19 and TRBJ1-5; a possible D gene is TRBD1 (5 bases). Germline V gene sequence: CDR1 LNHDA, CDR2 SQIVND (reference sequence). V lost 4 bases to trimming and J lost 3 bases, with 10 bases between them. The CDR3 totals 14 residues. As DNA, the CDR3 is TGTGCCAGTAGTAGCGGACACTACAATCAGCCCCAGCATTTT. Translated: CASSSGHYNQPQHF.

Regarding this clone: The germline gene is not matched at one end of the junction; a read error may be the cause. The chain links TRBV10-3 to TRBJ2-1; perhaps TRBD1 as D (5 bases). This CDR3 has 10 amino acids. The germline gives CDR1 ENHRY, CDR2 SYGVKD. CDR3 in amino acids: CAIRDKEQFF. The CDR3 DNA reads TGTGCCATCAGGGACAAGGAGCAGTTCTTC.

V usage is TRBV7-2 and J usage is TRBJ1-5, with 8 bases identical to TRBD1. This CDR3 is built from 15 residues. Germline V gene sequence: CDR1 SGHTA, CDR2 FQGNSA. The trim removed 5 bases at V and 4 bases at J, leaving 7 bases unmatched. The CDR3 DNA reads TGTGCCAGCAGCACAAACAGGGGGTGGAATCAGCCCCAGCATTTT. Translation gives CASSTNRGWNQPQHF.

This chain links TRBV11-2 with TRBJ2-7; 7 bases fit TRBD2. The germline V gene encodes CDR1 SGHAT and CDR2 FQNNGV. With 7 bases clipped from V and 4 bases from J, the junction kept 10 bases outside the gene matches. The CDR3 has 14 residues. The CDR3 sequence: CASMVGGSGYEQYF. In nucleotides, the CDR3 is TGTGCCAGCATGGTAGGCGGGAGTGGGTACGAGCAGTACTTC.

J is TRBJ2-2 and V is TRBV6-1, with no clear D. The V gene lost 7 bases and the J gene lost 1 base, with 10 bases spanning the gap. In germline, CDR1 is MNHNS, CDR2 SASEGT. The CDR3 runs to 14 residues. As DNA, the CDR3 is TGTGCCAGCATTGGCAGTCTGAACACCGGGGAGCTGTTTTTT. It yields the protein CASIGSLNTGELFF.

This chain joins TRBV7-3 and TRBJ2-2; TRBD1 matches 7 bases. CDR1 and CDR2 from the germline V gene are SGHTA and FQGTGA. The CDR3 totals 16 residues. The V and J ends lost 5 bases and 1 base, in that order; junction bases with no gene match: 7. CDR3 sequence: CASSLGQVLNTGELFF. The CDR3 DNA sequence: TGTGCCAGCAGCCTAGGACAGGTCTTGAACACCGGGGAGCTGTTTTTT.

The V and J genes are TRBV27 and TRBJ1-2, with D possibly matching TRBD1 (5 bases). Germline V gives CDR1 MNHEY, CDR2 SMNVEV (reference sequence). The CDR3 loop spans 13 amino acids. V lost 8 bases and J 4 bases, leaving 14 bases between the germline ends. This CDR3 is CASSGGFSYGYTF. The CDR3 nucleotides read TGTGCCAGCTCGGGGGGGTTTAGCTATGGCTACACCTTC.

The chain links TRBV30 to TRBJ1-1; tentative D call: TRBD1 (5 bases). Trimming took 3 bases from V and 1 from J, leaving 12 bases between them. CDR3 length: 14 amino acids. The V gene's germline CDR1 is GTSNPN and CDR2 SVGIG (reference sequence). CDR3 in amino acids: CAWRGLARNTEAFF. CDR3 DNA: TGTGCCTGGAGGGGACTGGCGAGGAACACTGAAGCTTTCTTT.

The chain joins TRBV9 to TRBJ1-2; D unclear. The CDR3 has 13 amino acids. The V gene's germline CDR1 is SGDLS and CDR2 YYNGEE. V was clipped by 6 bases and J by 4 bases, with 13 bases between them. In nucleotides, the CDR3 is TGTGCCAGCACCCCCCCCTCCTCCTATGGCTACACCTTC. Encoded protein: CASTPPSSYGYTF.

The chain carries TRBV27 and TRBJ2-1, with TRBD1 matching 8 bases. This CDR3 region has 16 residues. The V gene's germline CDR1 is MNHEY and CDR2 SMNVEV (reference sequence). The V gene end was trimmed by 6 bases and the J gene end by 5 bases; junction bases not matched to a gene: 12. CDR3 DNA: TGTGCCAGCAGCCCACGTTGGGCAGGGGGCCACAATGAGCAGTTCTTC. Amino acid sequence: CASSPRWAGGHNEQFF.

The chain carries TRBV18 and TRBJ1-5; 11 nucleotides agree with TRBD1. This CDR3 contains 16 residues. Germline trimming cut 3 bases from V and 6 bases from J; bases unmatched to any gene: 7. Germline V gene lookup returns CDR1 KGHSH and CDR2 LQKENI. DNA of the CDR3: TGTGCCAGCTCACCTACGGGACAGGGGGAGGGTCAGCCCCAGCATTTT. It translates to CASSPTGQGEGQPQHF.

The V call is TRBV11-2, the J call TRBJ1-2, with 8 bases lining up with TRBD1. The CDR3 totals 14 residues. V dropped 1 base and J dropped 9; count of bases not matched to a gene: 7. CDR1 is SGHAT, CDR2 FQNNGV, per germline. In DNA, the CDR3 is TGTGCCAGCAGCTTAGCAGGGGGCCTCGTAAGCTACACCTTC. This codes for CASSLAGGLVSYTF.

This clone has a single count. V is TRBV5-1 and J is TRBJ2-5; a weak D match, TRBD1 (8 bases). This CDR3 is built from 13 residues. Germline V gene sequence: CDR1 SGHRS, CDR2 YFSETQ. V was clipped by 6 bases and J by 5 bases, with 14 bases between them. CDR3 bases: TGCGCCAGCACCTTACAGGGGGGGGAGACCCAGTACTTC. Its translation is CASTLQGGETQYF.

The rearrangement uses TRBV19 and TRBJ2-7; a weak D match, TRBD2 (6 bases). CDR3 length: 13 amino acids. V lost 11 bases and J 4 bases, leaving 18 bases between the germline ends. Per the germline V gene, CDR1 is LNHDA and CDR2 is SQIVND (reference sequence). The CDR3: CASKLAGTYEQYF. For the CDR3, the DNA is TGTGCCTCAAAACTCGCCGGGACTTACGAGCAGTACTTC. Full variable domain (outside the CDR3, taken from reference TRBV19 and TRBJ2-7): DGGITQSPKYLFRKEGQNVTLSCEQNLNHDAMYWYRQDPGQGLRLIYYSQIVNDFQKGDIAEGYSVSREKKESFPLTVTSAQKNPTAFYLCASKLAGTYEQYFGPGTRLTVT.

CDR3 nucleotide sequence: TGTGCCAGCTCACCCTTCAGGGGCTTGAACACCGGGGAGCTGTTTTTT. Protein: CASSPFRGLNTGELFF. This chain connects TRBV18 to TRBJ2-2; tentatively, D is TRBD1 (6 bases). The CDR3 consists of 16 residues. V lost 3 bases and J lost 1, with 12 bases in between. Germline values: CDR1 KGHSH, CDR2 LQKENI.

The chain employs TRBV9 and TRBJ2-3; 9 bases line up with TRBD2. The CDR3 is 16 residues long. The V and J ends lost 0 bases and 2 bases, in that order; junction bases with no gene match: 4. Germline lookup yields CDR1 SGDLS and CDR2 YYNGEE. The CDR3 loop is CASSVGLAGNTDTQYF. The CDR3 coding sequence is TGTGCCAGCAGCGTAGGGCTAGCGGGAAACACAGATACGCAGTATTTT.

The chain carries TRBV5-6 and TRBJ2-3; D possibly corresponds to TRBD2 (7 bases). The V end lost 2 bases, the J end lost 6 bases, and 13 bases lay between the germline ends. The length of the CDR3 is 14 residues. Germline V lookup: CDR1 SGHDT, CDR2 YYEEEE. CDR3 sequence: CASSLRGASDTQYF. In DNA form, the CDR3 reads TGTGCCAGCAGCTTACGGGGGGCTAGCGATACGCAGTATTTT.

The chain uses TRBV23-1 and TRBJ1-2; perhaps TRBD1 as D (5 bases). TRBV23-1 is known as an ORF, though its function is uncertain. The CDR3 length is 14 residues. V was shortened by 0 bases and J by 8 bases, with 13 bases between the two germline ends. For the CDR3, the DNA is TGCGCCAGCAGTCAATCAGGGGAACTTGACGGCTACACCTTC. This gives the protein CASSQSGELDGYTF.

This rearrangement joins TRBV5-4 to TRBJ1-1; 9 nucleotides agree with TRBD1. The CDR3 is 14 residues long. With 4 bases clipped from V and 5 bases from J, the junction kept 6 bases outside the gene matches. Germline CDR1 SGHNT, CDR2 YYREEE (reference sequence). DNA of the CDR3: TGTGCCAGCAGCCCGAAGACAGGGGGAACTGAAGCTTTCTTT. Translated: CASSPKTGGTEAFF.

The chain carries TRBV19 and TRBJ1-6, with TRBD1 matching 7 bases. This CDR3 has 15 residues. The germline CDR1 and CDR2 sequences are LNHDA and SQIVND (reference sequence). V was clipped by 3 bases and J by 6 bases; unmatched bases: 5. This CDR3 reads CASSIWGQLNSPLHF. In DNA form, the CDR3 reads TGTGCCAGTAGTATTTGGGGACAGCTTAATTCACCCCTCCACTTT.

The chain recombines TRBV6-5 with TRBJ1-1; possibly TRBD1 for D (6 bases). Germline assignment: CDR1 MNHEY and CDR2 SVGAGI. V dropped 4 bases and J dropped 2 bases, with 8 bases sitting between them. This CDR3 is built from 13 residues. The chain's CDR3 is CASSSGTNTEAFF. The CDR3 DNA reads as TGTGCCAGCAGTTCCGGGACAAACACTGAAGCTTTCTTT.

The chain combines TRBV2 with TRBJ1-4, with 7 nucleotides matching TRBD1. CDR1 and CDR2 (germline): SNHLY, FYNNEI. The CDR3 extends over 15 amino acids. With V trimmed by 5 bases and J by 4 bases, 7 bases remained unmatched. The CDR3 spells CASSNSGQNNEKLFF. The CDR3 DNA reads as TGTGCCAGCAGTAATTCGGGACAGAATAATGAAAAACTGTTTTTT.

This chain connects TRBV5-1 to TRBJ1-2; tentative D call: TRBD1 (6 bases). Trimming took off 3 bases at V and 3 bases at J, with 21 bases between the two ends. Germline V lookup: CDR1 SGHRS, CDR2 YFSETQ. The CDR3 covers 17 residues. Here the CDR3 DNA reads TGCGCCAGCAGCTCCTGGCCCGAGCTGTACAGGGACTATGGCTACACCTTC. This encodes CASSSWPELYRDYGYTF.